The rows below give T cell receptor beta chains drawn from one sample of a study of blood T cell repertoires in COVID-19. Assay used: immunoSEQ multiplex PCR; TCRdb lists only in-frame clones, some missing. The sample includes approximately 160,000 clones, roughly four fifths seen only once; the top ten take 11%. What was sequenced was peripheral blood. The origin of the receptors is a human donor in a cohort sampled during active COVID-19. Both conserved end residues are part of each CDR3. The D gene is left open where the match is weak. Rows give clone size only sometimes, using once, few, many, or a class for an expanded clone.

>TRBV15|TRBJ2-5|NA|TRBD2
CATSRSQTSGGAETQYF
TGTGCCACCAGCAGATCGCAGACTAGCGGGGGCGCGGAGACCCAGTACTTC
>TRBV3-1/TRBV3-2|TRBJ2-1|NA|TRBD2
CASSQDLGTSGSPYNEQFF
TGTGCCAGCAGCCAAGATTTAGGGACTAGCGGGTCCCCCTACAATGAGCAGTTCTTC
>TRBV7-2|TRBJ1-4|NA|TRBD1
CASSLAGQAYEKLFF
TGTGCCAGCAGCTTAGCGGGACAGGCTTATGAAAAACTGTTTTTT
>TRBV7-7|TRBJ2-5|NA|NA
CAVLGGLQETQYF
TGTGCTGTCCTTGGCGGGCTACAAGAGACCCAGTACTTC
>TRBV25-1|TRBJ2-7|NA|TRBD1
CASARDRAYEQYF
TGTGCCAGCGCCCGGGACAGAGCTTACGAGCAGTACTTC
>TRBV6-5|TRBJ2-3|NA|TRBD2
CASNVRGGTDTQYF
TGTGCCAGCAATGTCCGGGGGGGAACAGATACGCAGTATTTT
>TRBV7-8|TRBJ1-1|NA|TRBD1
CASSFATGGRMNTEAFF
TGTGCCAGCAGCTTTGCGACAGGGGGCCGTATGAACACTGAAGCTTTCTTT
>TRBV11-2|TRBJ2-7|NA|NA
CASSSEQGHYEQYF
TGTGCCAGCAGCTCCGAGCAGGGACACTACGAGCAGTACTTC
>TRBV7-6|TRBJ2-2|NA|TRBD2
CASGLLSTGLADTGELFF
TGTGCCAGCGGACTCCTATCGACGGGACTAGCAGACACCGGGGAGCTGTTTTTT
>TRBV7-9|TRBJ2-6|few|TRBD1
CASRGDRGKNSGANVLTF
TGTGCCAGCAGAGGGGACAGGGGCAAAAACTCTGGGGCCAACGTCCTGACTTTC
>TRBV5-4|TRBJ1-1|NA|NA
CASSLPGNTEAFF
TGTGCCAGCAGCTTGCCGGGGAACACTGAAGCTTTCTTT
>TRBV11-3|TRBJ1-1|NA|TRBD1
CASSLGGGVGTEAFF
TGTGCCAGCAGCTTAGGAGGGGGCGTCGGCACTGAAGCTTTCTTT